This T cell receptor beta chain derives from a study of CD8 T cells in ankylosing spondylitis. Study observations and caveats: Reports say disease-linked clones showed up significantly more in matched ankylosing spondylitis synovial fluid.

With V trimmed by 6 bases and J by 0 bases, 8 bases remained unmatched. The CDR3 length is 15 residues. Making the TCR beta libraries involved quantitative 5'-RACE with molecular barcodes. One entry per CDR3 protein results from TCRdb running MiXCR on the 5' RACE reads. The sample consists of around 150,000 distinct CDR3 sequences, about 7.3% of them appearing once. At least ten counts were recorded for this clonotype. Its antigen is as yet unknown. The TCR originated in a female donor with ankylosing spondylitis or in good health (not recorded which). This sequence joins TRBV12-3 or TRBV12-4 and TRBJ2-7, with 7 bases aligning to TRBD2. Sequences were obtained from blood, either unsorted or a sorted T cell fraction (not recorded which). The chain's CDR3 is CASSRQAGASYEQYF. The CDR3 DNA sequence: TGTGCCAGCAGCCGTCAGGCGGGAGCCTCCTACGAGCAGTACTTC.